Below, 31 T cell receptor beta chains from the same sample are listed, as sequenced in a study of shared clonotypes between healthy human individuals. TCRdb keeps only in-frame clones here, not all; method: immunoSEQ multiplex PCR. The data show about 470,000 clones, around 79% seen once. Input material: PBMCs. The receptors come from a woman aged 40 to 50 in good health. Some clones in this sample may be carry-over from other donors' samples.

The rearrangement joins TRBV28 to TRBJ2-1; 7 nucleotides match TRBD1. This CDR3 is built from 14 residues. Germline CDR1 MDHEN, CDR2 SYDVKM. V was clipped by 6 bases and J by 5 bases; unmatched bases: 7. The CDR3 DNA is TGTGCCAGCAGCCTGGGGGACAGACACAATGAGCAGTTCTTC. It codes for CASSLGDRHNEQFF.

The chain employs TRBV6-6 and TRBJ1-2; 7 nucleotides agree with TRBD1. CDR3 length: 13 residues. Trimming took 1 base from V and 8 from J; bases not matched to a gene: 4. CDR1 MNHNY and CDR2 SVGAGI come from the germline V gene (reference sequence). CDR3 sequence reads: CASSYYQGEGYTF. The CDR3 DNA follows: TGTGCCAGCAGTTACTACCAGGGGGAAGGCTACACCTTC.

The chain couples TRBV29-1 to TRBJ2-7; 8 positions agree with TRBD1. With 3 bases clipped from V and 7 bases from J, the junction kept 11 bases outside the gene matches. Germline CDR1 reads SQVTM; CDR2 reads ANQGSEA. The CDR3 is made up of 14 amino acids. In DNA, the CDR3 is TGCAGCGTTGACACCCCAGGGGGCCCTGAGGAGCAGTACTTC. Its protein is CSVDTPGGPEEQYF.

Only a few counts were recorded for this clone. V and J are TRBV25-1 and TRBJ1-4; D is undetermined. Germline CDR1 is MGHDK and CDR2 is SYGVNS. V was cut by 4 bases and J by 5 bases, with 14 bases left in between. The CDR3 length is 15 residues. In DNA, the CDR3 is TGTGCCAGCAGTGTCCCTGGATACGAGAATGAAAAACTGTTTTTT. This encodes CASSVPGYENEKLFF.

This clone was found once. The chain employs TRBV6-1 and TRBJ1-2, with TRBD1 as a possible D gene (6 bases). V was cut by 6 bases and J by 4 bases, with 12 bases left in between. This CDR3 is built from 13 residues. CDR1 MNHNS and CDR2 SASEGT come from the germline V gene. Here the CDR3 DNA reads TGTGCCAGCAGAGCAGGGGAGGGCTATGGCTACACCTTC. Translated: CASRAGEGYGYTF.

The chain is built from TRBV5-6 and TRBJ2-7, with D unclear. Germline loops: CDR1 SGHDT, CDR2 YYEEEE. This CDR3 is 16 amino acids long. The V end lost 4 bases, the J end lost 1 base, and 18 bases lay between the germline ends. The CDR3 bases are TGTGCCAGCAGCCCGGTTGGTATGATGGAGTCCTACGAGCAGTACTTC. Protein: CASSPVGMMESYEQYF.

This chain joins TRBV5-6 and TRBJ1-2; D not resolved. The V end was cut by 1 base, the J end by 2 bases, with 9 bases between. The V gene's germline CDR1 is SGHDT and CDR2 YYEEEE. This CDR3 is 14 amino acids long. CDR3 in amino acids: CASSLPGRNYGYTF. The DNA of the CDR3 is TGTGCCAGCAGCTTGCCAGGAAGAAACTATGGCTACACCTTC. Variable domain in full (rest from reference TRBV5-6 and TRBJ1-2): DAGVTQSPTHLIKTRGQQVTLRCSPKSGHDTVSWYQQALGQGPQFIFQYYEEEERQRGNFPDRFSGHQFPNYSSELNVNALLLGDSALYLCASSLPGRNYGYTFGSGTRLTVV.

This clone was counted a few times. This chain connects TRBV28 to TRBJ1-6; 10 bases are shared with TRBD1. Trimming removed 5 bases from V and 1 base from J; junction bases left unmatched: 5. CDR1 MDHEN and CDR2 SYDVKM come from the germline V gene. This CDR3 has 17 amino acids. The CDR3, as DNA: TGTGCCAGCAGTCGGGACAGGGGTGGATCCTATAATTCACCCCTCCACTTT. Amino acid sequence: CASSRDRGGSYNSPLHF.

The chain combines TRBV27 with TRBJ2-7; the D call may be TRBD1 or TRBD2 (6 bases each). This CDR3 region has 13 residues. CDR1 is MNHEY and CDR2 is SMNVEV in the germline V gene (reference sequence). V lost 5 bases and J lost 3, with 11 bases in between. The CDR3 sequence is CASSREDSYEQYF. In DNA, the CDR3 is TGTGCCAGCAGTAGGGAGGACAGCTACGAGCAGTACTTC.

CDR3 nucleotide sequence: TGTGCCAGCAGCCCAACCCCAGAACAGGGGGTTTATGAGCAGTTCTTC. It translates to CASSPTPEQGVYEQFF. The chain carries TRBV5-4 and TRBJ2-1, with 8 bases aligning to TRBD1. Germline V lookup: CDR1 SGHNT, CDR2 YYREEE (reference sequence). V shed 4 bases and J 8 bases; nucleotides not matched to a gene: 14. The CDR3 sequence is 16 residues long. The whole variable domain, filled in from reference TRBV5-4 and TRBJ2-1, reads ETGVTQSPTHLIKTRGQQVTLRCSSQSGHNTVSWYQQALGQGPQFIFQYYREEENGRGNFPPRFSGLQFPNYSSELNVNALELDDSALYLCASSPTPEQGVYEQFFGPGTRLTVL.

This clone has only a few counts. The rearrangement uses TRBV28 and TRBJ2-7; D is ambiguous. V dropped 5 bases and J dropped 3 bases, with 8 bases sitting between them. The CDR3 length is 12 residues. The germline V gene has CDR1 MDHEN and CDR2 SYDVKM. The CDR3 DNA reads TGTGCCAGCAGTCCTGCCCGCTACGAGCAGTACTTC. Translation gives CASSPARYEQYF. The variable domain in full, with the rest retrieved from reference TRBV28 and TRBJ2-7, is DVKVTQSSRYLVKRTGEKVFLECVQDMDHENMFWYRQDPGLGLRLIYFSYDVKMKEKGDIPEGYSVSREKKERFSLILESASTNQTSMYLCASSPARYEQYFGPGTRLTVT.

The V gene is TRBV6-1, the J gene TRBJ1-5, with 8 bases aligning to TRBD1. The CDR3 has 13 residues. The germline CDR1 and CDR2 sequences are MNHNS and SASEGT. V trimming: 6 bases; J trimming: 3 bases; junction bases outside the gene matches: 1. Written as DNA, the CDR3 is TGTGCCAGCAGGACAGGGGACAATCAGCCCCAGCATTTT. It specifies CASRTGDNQPQHF.

The chain recombines TRBV2 with TRBJ1-4; D is unresolved. The V gene lost 7 bases and the J gene lost 5 bases, with 11 bases spanning the gap. Germline V CDR1 and CDR2: SNHLY, FYNNEI. This CDR3 is built from 13 residues. The CDR3 is CASNFGPNEKLFF. The CDR3 DNA is TGTGCCAGCAATTTCGGTCCAAATGAAAAACTGTTTTTT.

The chain joins TRBV9 to TRBJ1-2; 10 bases fit TRBD1. The CDR3 consists of 14 residues. Trimming removed 3 bases from V and 5 bases from J; junction bases left unmatched: 4. Per the germline V gene, CDR1 is SGDLS and CDR2 is YYNGEE. CDR3 in amino acids: CASSAGQGRYGYTF. The CDR3 nucleotides are TGTGCCAGCAGCGCGGGACAGGGGCGATATGGCTACACCTTC.

This clone appeared a few times. The genes are TRBV7-3 and TRBJ2-3, with 7 bases matching TRBD2. Germline CDR1 reads SGHTA; CDR2 reads FQGTGA. This CDR3 contains 16 residues. The J segment lost 2 bases and the V segment lost 5 bases, leaving 10 bases of the junction unmatched. The CDR3 bases are TGTGCCAGCAGCATTCTTCCCGGGACTAACACAGATACGCAGTATTTT. This codes for CASSILPGTNTDTQYF.

The DNA of the CDR3 is TGTGCCATCACCCGGGACAGGGACATCTATGGCTACACCTTC. It yields the protein CAITRDRDIYGYTF. The rearrangement links TRBV10-3 to TRBJ1-2; 9 bases fit TRBD1. Looked up from germline, CDR1 is ENHRY and CDR2 is SYGVKD. The CDR3 spans 14 residues. J gave up 4 bases and V 7 bases, and 7 bases lay outside the gene matches.

V and J are TRBV5-1 and TRBJ1-5; D uncertain. V was clipped by 4 bases and J by 0 bases, with 11 bases between them. Germline CDR1 and CDR2: SGHRS and YFSETQ. This CDR3 comprises 15 residues. The DNA of the CDR3 is TGCGCCAGCAGCCCGTCCGGTGATAGCAATCAGCCCCAGCATTTT. It translates to CASSPSGDSNQPQHF.

The V gene is TRBV6-5, the J gene TRBJ2-5; 9 bases align to TRBD2. Near its end, the DNA agrees better with TRBJ2-7, so the J call may be wrong. The CDR3 length is 15 residues. Germline values: CDR1 MNHEY, CDR2 SVGAGI. The CDR3 sequence is CASSPIAGVVYEQYF. The CDR3 DNA reads TGTGCCAGCAGTCCGATAGCGGGAGTGGTGTACGAGCAGTACTTC.

This clone has only a few counts. The chain links TRBV29-1 to TRBJ1-5; D is unclear. V lost 4 bases to trimming and J lost 3 bases, with 7 bases between them. CDR1 is SQVTM and CDR2 is ANQGSEA in the germline V gene. The CDR3 runs 12 residues. This CDR3 is CSVGVLNQPQHF. CDR3 sequence (DNA): TGCAGCGTTGGAGTTCTCAATCAGCCCCAGCATTTT.

The chain recombines TRBV29-1 with TRBJ2-1; 7 bases fit TRBD2. Germline CDR1 is SQVTM and CDR2 is ANQGSEA. The CDR3 is 14 amino acids. V was clipped by 2 bases and J by 5 bases; unmatched bases: 6. The CDR3 DNA reads as TGCAGCGTTGAATGGCTAGCGGACAACAATGAGCAGTTCTTC. It encodes CSVEWLADNNEQFF.

The chain employs TRBV7-2 and TRBJ2-1, with D possibly matching TRBD2 (5 bases). This CDR3 contains 14 residues. CDR1 and CDR2 from the germline V gene are SGHTA and FQGNSA. The V end was cut by 3 bases, the J end by 6 bases, with 12 bases between. CDR3 nucleotide sequence: TGTGCCAGCAGCTTTGTTACTAGTGGCAATGAGCAGTTCTTC. Translating it yields CASSFVTSGNEQFF.

The J gene is TRBJ2-6, the V gene TRBV7-8; D not certain. With 9 bases removed from V and 0 bases from J, the gap between germline ends came to 15 bases. The CDR3 contains 16 residues. CDR1 and CDR2 from the germline V gene are SGHVS and FQNEAQ. CDR3 loop: CASTNPRSSGANVLTF. The CDR3 DNA sequence: TGTGCCAGTACAAACCCAAGAAGCTCTGGGGCCAACGTCCTGACTTTC. The whole variable domain, filled in from reference TRBV7-8 and TRBJ2-6, reads GAGVSQSPRYKVAKRGQDVALRCDPISGHVSLFWYQQALGQGPEFLTYFQNEAQLDKSGLPSDRFFAERPEGSVSTLKIQRTQQEDSAVYLCASTNPRSSGANVLTFGAGSRLTVL.

The chain uses TRBV27 and TRBJ2-1; D uncertain. V shed 5 bases and J shed 2 bases, with 13 bases lying between them. CDR1 is MNHEY and CDR2 is SMNVEV in the germline V gene (reference sequence). This CDR3 comprises 15 residues. Written as DNA, the CDR3 is TGTGCCAGCAGTAAAGGCACCATAACCTACAATGAGCAGTTCTTC. Translated, it gives CASSKGTITYNEQFF.

This clone showed up just once. V and J are TRBV10-3 and TRBJ1-1; D perhaps matches TRBD1 (5 bases). The V gene's germline CDR1 is ENHRY and CDR2 SYGVKD. This CDR3 has 15 residues. V gave up 4 bases and J gave up 1 base, with 13 bases separating them. CDR3: CAISGGARPNTEAFF. CDR3 in DNA: TGTGCCATCAGTGGCGGGGCACGTCCGAACACTGAAGCTTTCTTT.

The rearrangement uses TRBV27 and TRBJ2-1, with a tentative D call TRBD1 (6 bases). This CDR3 region has 15 residues. Germline V lookup: CDR1 MNHEY, CDR2 SMNVEV (reference sequence). Trimming left V 7 bases short and J 3 bases short, with 16 bases between. For the CDR3, the DNA is TGTGCCAGCATCCCCCTCGGGACAAGCTACAATGAGCAGTTCTTC. Encoded protein: CASIPLGTSYNEQFF.

V is TRBV28 and J is TRBJ2-7; D may be TRBD1 (5 bases). This CDR3 is built from 14 residues. Trimming pared 3 bases from V and 3 bases from J, leaving 12 bases between. Germline CDR1 and CDR2: MDHEN and SYDVKM. The CDR3: CASSFAGMGYEQYF. For the CDR3, the DNA is TGTGCCAGCAGTTTCGCAGGGATGGGCTACGAGCAGTACTTC.

Remarks on this clone: Other DNA sequences in the sample encode the same CDR3. The CDR3 DNA reads TGTGCCAGCTCACCAGGGGGGGATTCACCCCTCCACTTT. This translates into CASSPGGDSPLHF. This chain joins TRBV18 and TRBJ1-6; a weak D match, TRBD1 (5 bases). CDR1 is KGHSH, CDR2 LQKENI, per germline. V was pared by 2 bases and J by 8 bases, with 7 bases between. This CDR3 comprises 13 residues.

CDR3 in amino acids: CASPQGREGTEQFF. CDR3 bases: TGTGCCAGCCCCCAAGGCAGGGAGGGGACTGAGCAGTTCTTC. The chain employs TRBV2 and TRBJ2-1, with TRBD2 matching over 7 bases. Germline V CDR1 and CDR2: SNHLY, FYNNEI. J gave up 9 bases and V 8 bases, and 13 bases lay outside the gene matches. The CDR3 runs 14 residues.

The genes are TRBV4-1 and TRBJ2-7, with D maybe TRBD1 (5 bases). Germline-derived CDR1 and CDR2 are MGHRA and YSYEKL. Trimming removed 0 bases from V and 3 bases from J, with 21 bases in between. This CDR3 comprises 18 residues. The CDR3 loop reads CASSQDWNQGYRIYEQYF. The CDR3 region has the DNA TGCGCCAGCAGCCAAGATTGGAATCAGGGTTACCGAATCTACGAGCAGTACTTC.

The CDR3 sequence: CASSLVASHLNTEAFF. The CDR3 DNA reads TGTGCCAGCAGCTTAGTGGCCAGCCATCTCAACACTGAAGCTTTCTTT. This sequence joins TRBV7-8 and TRBJ1-1; D ambiguous. The CDR3 is made up of 16 amino acids. V was pared by 1 base and J by 2 bases, with 14 bases between. Germline V gene data show CDR1 as SGHVS and CDR2 as FQNEAQ.

The chain carries TRBV28 and TRBJ1-5; 7 nucleotides line up with TRBD1. The CDR3 runs to 15 residues. Germline V gene lookup returns CDR1 MDHEN and CDR2 SYDVKM. Trimming took 3 bases from V and 2 from J; bases not matched to a gene: 4. The CDR3 is CASSLGGTGNQPQHF. In nucleotides, the CDR3 is TGTGCCAGCAGTTTGGGGGGGACAGGCAATCAGCCCCAGCATTTT.